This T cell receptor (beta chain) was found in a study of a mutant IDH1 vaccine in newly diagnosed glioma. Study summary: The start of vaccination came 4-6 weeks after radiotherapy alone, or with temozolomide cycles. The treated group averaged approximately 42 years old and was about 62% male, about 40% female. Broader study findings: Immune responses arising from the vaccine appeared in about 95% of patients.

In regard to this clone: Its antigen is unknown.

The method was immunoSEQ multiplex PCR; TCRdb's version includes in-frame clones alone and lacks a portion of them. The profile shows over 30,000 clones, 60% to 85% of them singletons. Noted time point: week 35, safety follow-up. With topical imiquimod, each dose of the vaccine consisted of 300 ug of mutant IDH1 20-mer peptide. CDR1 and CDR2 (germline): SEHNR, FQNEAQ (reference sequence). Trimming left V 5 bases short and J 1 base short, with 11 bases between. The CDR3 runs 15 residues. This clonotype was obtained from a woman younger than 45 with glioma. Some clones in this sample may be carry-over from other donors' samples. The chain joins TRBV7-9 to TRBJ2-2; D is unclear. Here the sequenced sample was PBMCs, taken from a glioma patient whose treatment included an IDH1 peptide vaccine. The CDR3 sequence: CASSPQLRNTGELFF. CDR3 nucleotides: TGTGCCAGCAGCCCCCAACTAAGGAACACCGGGGAGCTGTTTTTT.